This T cell receptor beta chain derives from a study of technical replicates of blood from a handful of donors. Deletions cut 3 bases from V and 3 bases from J, with 13 bases between. This CDR3 region has 15 residues. The germline V gene encodes CDR1 LNHNV and CDR2 YYDKDF (reference sequence). The data were produced by immunoSEQ multiplex PCR, yet TCRdb's version contains in-frame clones alone and is incomplete. Of roughly 100,000 clones listed, approximately 96% are singletons. The material sequenced was T cells isolated from PBMCs. This chain links TRBV15 with TRBJ2-3; D might be TRBD2 (6 bases). The clonotype comes from a human donor in good health. The CDR3 protein is CATSRNVAVTDTQYF. DNA of the CDR3: TGTGCCACCAGCAGGAACGTAGCGGTTACAGATACGCAGTATTTT.